This T cell receptor beta chain derives from a study of tumor-infiltrating lymphocytes in localized non-small cell lung cancer. Study overall: Some samples were collected after neoadjuvant chemotherapy; smokers, never-smokers and several histologies were included. From each patient, both tumor and uninvolved lung, non-adjacent to tumor, were sampled. Study-level findings and limits: Available tissue quantity limited TCR sequencing to a patient subset. Compared with uninvolved lung, tumors showed higher T cell infiltration by TCRbeta sequencing.

As concerns this clone: Its antigen remains unknown.

The CDR3 runs to 13 residues. With 0 bases removed from V and 6 bases from J, the gap between germline ends came to 9 bases. From germline, CDR1 is SGHTA and CDR2 FQGTGA. The repertoire was sequenced with immunoSEQ multiplex PCR; TCRdb's copy has only in-frame clones and lacks some. The sample lists roughly 9,100 clones, about four fifths occurring once. J is TRBJ2-7 and V is TRBV7-3, with D uncertain. The TCR sequence derives from a human donor with non-small cell lung cancer. Sequencing input: uninvolved lung tissue not adjacent to the tumor. CDR3 bases: TGTGCCAGCAGCTTAACGCCCCTAAGCGAGCAGTACTTC. This encodes CASSLTPLSEQYF. Variable domain in full (rest from reference TRBV7-3 and TRBJ2-7): GAGVSQTPSNKVTEKGKYVELRCDPISGHTALYWYRQSLGQGPEFLIYFQGTGAADDSGLPNDRFFAVRPEGSVSTLKIQRTERGDSAVYLCASSLTPLSEQYFGPGTRLTVT.